This T cell receptor beta chain was sequenced during a study of CD8+CD57+ T cells in acquired aplastic anemia. Study-level background: DNA from sorted CD4+ and CD8+ cells averaged roughly 3.2 ug. Healthy donors gave approximately 10 million reads on average for CD4+ cells.

This clonotype was counted at least ten times. No antigen is known for it. Genomic DNA provided the template from which TCR beta VDJ and CDR3 profiles were obtained. TCRdb reprocessed the reads with MiXCR, giving one entry per CDR3 protein. The sample carries more than 150,000 distinct CDR3 sequences, approximately 46% recorded once. Study-level results: Sharing between patients and controls was observed for twenty-nine CD8+ CDR3 sequences.

Germline V CDR1 and CDR2: ENHRY, SYGVKD. This CDR3 contains 12 residues. V was cut by 0 bases and J by 10 bases, with 9 bases left in between. The source material was sorted CD4+, CD8+, or CD8+CD57+ T cells (not recorded which) from PBMCs. The source of this sequence is a human donor in good health. The chain joins TRBV10-3 to TRBJ1-1, with a weak D call TRBD1 (5 bases). For the CDR3, the DNA is TGTGCCATCAGTGAGTCTTTAAGGGGAGCTTTCTTT. This translates into CAISESLRGAFF.